Given below is one T cell receptor beta chain in context. What it binds is not known. CDR3 length: 13 amino acids. Germline CDR1 and CDR2: MNHEY and SVGAGI. The sample comes from a study of cytomegalovirus exposure and HLA in healthy donors. PCR used 60 Vbeta primers and 13 Jbeta primers. Sequencing used immunoSEQ multiplex PCR; TCRdb keeps in-frame clones, though not all of them. The sample yields 55,000 to 80,000 clones, over 50% seen once. Study conclusions and caveats: The study flagged some 170 TCR beta chains as cytomegalovirus-associated. A reported reduction in N-insertions relative to the approximately 670-donor mean was seen in an Asian-associated ancestry cluster in a later analysis.

The chain joins TRBV6-5 to TRBJ2-5; 7 positions agree with TRBD1. Near its end, the DNA agrees better with TRBJ2-7, so the J call may be wrong. The sequencing input was PBMCs. The clonotype comes from a man aged 35-49 years in good health and CMV-seropositive. The CDR3: CASRQNTGDEQYF. The CDR3 DNA reads as TGTGCCAGCAGACAGAACACAGGGGACGAGCAGTACTTC.